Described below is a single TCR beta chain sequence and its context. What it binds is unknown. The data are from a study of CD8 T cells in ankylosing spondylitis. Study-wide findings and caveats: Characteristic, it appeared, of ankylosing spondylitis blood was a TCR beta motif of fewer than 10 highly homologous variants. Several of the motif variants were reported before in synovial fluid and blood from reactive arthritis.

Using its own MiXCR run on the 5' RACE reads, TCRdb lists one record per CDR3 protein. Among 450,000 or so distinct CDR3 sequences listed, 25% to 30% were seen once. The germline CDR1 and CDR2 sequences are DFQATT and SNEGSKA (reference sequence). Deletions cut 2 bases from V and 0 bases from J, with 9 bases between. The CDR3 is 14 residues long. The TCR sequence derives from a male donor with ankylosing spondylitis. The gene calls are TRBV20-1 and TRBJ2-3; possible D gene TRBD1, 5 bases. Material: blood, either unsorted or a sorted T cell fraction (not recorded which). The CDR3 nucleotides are TGCAGTGCTAGAAGACAGACGAGCACAGATACGCAGTATTTT. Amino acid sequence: CSARRQTSTDTQYF.